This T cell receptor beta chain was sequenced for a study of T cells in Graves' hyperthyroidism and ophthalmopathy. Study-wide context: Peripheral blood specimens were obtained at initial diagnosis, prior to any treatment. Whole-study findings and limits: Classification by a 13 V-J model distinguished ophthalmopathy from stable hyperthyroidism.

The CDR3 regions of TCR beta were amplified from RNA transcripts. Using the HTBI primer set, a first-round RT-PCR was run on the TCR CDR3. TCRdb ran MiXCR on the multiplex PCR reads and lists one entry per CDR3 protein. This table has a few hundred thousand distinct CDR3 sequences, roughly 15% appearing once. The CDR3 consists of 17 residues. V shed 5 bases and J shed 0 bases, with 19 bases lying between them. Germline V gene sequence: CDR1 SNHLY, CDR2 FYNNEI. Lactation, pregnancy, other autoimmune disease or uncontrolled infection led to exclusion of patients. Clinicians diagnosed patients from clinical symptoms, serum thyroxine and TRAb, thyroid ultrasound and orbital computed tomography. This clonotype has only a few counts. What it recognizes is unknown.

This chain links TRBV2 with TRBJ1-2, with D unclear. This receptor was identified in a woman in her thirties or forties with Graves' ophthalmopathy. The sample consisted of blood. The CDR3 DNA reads TGTGCCAGCAGTTTAGGTGGAGGCCCAAAACCTAACTATGGCTACACCTTC. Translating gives CASSLGGGPKPNYGYTF.